This is a list of T cell receptor beta chains from one sample in a study of blood T cell repertoires in COVID-19. Profiling relied on immunoSEQ multiplex PCR, and the TCRdb table lists in-frame clones only, not all of them. There are fewer than 95,000 clones in the sample; 80% to 90% occur only once, and around 8.6% lies in the top ten. The specimen was peripheral blood. These TCRs come from a man over 45 with acute or convalescent COVID-19. Both conserved end residues are part of each CDR3. Fields, in order: D gene, J gene, clone size, V gene, CDR3 protein, CDR3 DNA. D genes are given only for firm matches. Clone size is given for some rows only: seen once, a few or many times, or a class if the clone is expanded.

d_gene: .
j_gene: TRBJ1-2
abundance: once
v_gene: TRBV5-5
CDR3aa: CASSPAPDYGYTF
CDR3nt: TGTGCCAGCAGCCCCGCTCCGGACTATGGCTACACCTTC

d_gene: TRBD1
j_gene: TRBJ2-5
abundance: once
v_gene: TRBV28
CDR3aa: CASSSSGTGRETQYF
CDR3nt: TGTGCCAGCAGTTCCTCCGGGACAGGGCGGGAGACCCAGTACTTC

d_gene: .
j_gene: TRBJ1-2
abundance: .
v_gene: TRBV12-3/TRBV12-4
CDR3aa: CASSPTGIYGYTF
CDR3nt: TGTGCCAGCAGTCCGACAGGAATCTATGGCTACACCTTC

d_gene: .
j_gene: TRBJ2-7
abundance: .
v_gene: TRBV28
CDR3aa: CASRGGDISAYEQYF
CDR3nt: TGTGCCAGCAGGGGGGGGGACATTTCCGCCTACGAGCAGTACTTC

d_gene: .
j_gene: TRBJ1-2
abundance: .
v_gene: TRBV30
CDR3aa: CAWSNRSF
CDR3nt: TGCGCCTGGAGCAACAGATCCTTC

d_gene: TRBD1
j_gene: TRBJ1-6
abundance: once
v_gene: TRBV5-1
CDR3aa: CASHQGGGTGDNSPLHF
CDR3nt: TGCGCCAGCCACCAAGGGGGCGGGACAGGGGATAATTCACCCCTCCACTTT

d_gene: .
j_gene: TRBJ1-1
abundance: .
v_gene: TRBV6-5
CDR3aa: CASSAYNTEAFF
CDR3nt: TGTGCCAGCAGCGCCTACAACACTGAAGCTTTCTTT

d_gene: .
j_gene: TRBJ2-3
abundance: .
v_gene: TRBV5-1
CDR3aa: CASSLDRDTQYF
CDR3nt: TGCGCCAGCAGCTTGGACAGGGATACGCAGTATTTT

d_gene: TRBD2
j_gene: TRBJ2-6
abundance: .
v_gene: TRBV10-3
CDR3aa: CAISTQGGSSGANVLTF
CDR3nt: TGTGCCATCTCTACCCAAGGCGGGAGCTCTGGGGCCAACGTCCTGACTTTC

d_gene: .
j_gene: TRBJ1-4
abundance: .
v_gene: TRBV11-1
CDR3aa: CASSLTPATNEKLFF
CDR3nt: TGTGCCAGCAGCCTGACTCCCGCAACTAATGAAAAACTGTTTTTT

d_gene: TRBD1
j_gene: TRBJ1-5
abundance: .
v_gene: TRBV29-1
CDR3aa: CSVTGGWNQPQHF
CDR3nt: TGCAGCGTAACAGGGGGCTGGAATCAGCCCCAGCATTTT

d_gene: TRBD1
j_gene: TRBJ1-5
abundance: once
v_gene: TRBV15
CDR3aa: CATSRRQGGSNQPQHF
CDR3nt: TGTGCCACCAGCAGAAGACAGGGGGGAAGCAATCAGCCCCAGCATTTT

d_gene: TRBD2
j_gene: TRBJ2-1
abundance: .
v_gene: TRBV5-5
CDR3aa: CASSATSGSHNEQFF
CDR3nt: TGTGCCAGCAGCGCCACTAGCGGGAGCCACAATGAGCAGTTCTTC

d_gene: .
j_gene: TRBJ2-2
abundance: .
v_gene: TRBV7-8
CDR3aa: CASSLGAQTGELFF
CDR3nt: TGTGCCAGCAGCTTGGGGGCCCAGACCGGGGAGCTGTTTTTT

d_gene: .
j_gene: TRBJ1-1
abundance: .
v_gene: TRBV7-2
CDR3aa: CASSLGGTGRGTEAFF
CDR3nt: TGTGCCAGCAGCTTAGGGGGTACAGGGAGGGGCACTGAAGCTTTCTTT

d_gene: .
j_gene: TRBJ1-2
abundance: .
v_gene: TRBV6-5
CDR3aa: CASTGPRGYGYTF
CDR3nt: TGTGCCAGCACAGGACCTAGGGGCTATGGCTACACCTTC

d_gene: TRBD2
j_gene: TRBJ2-5
abundance: .
v_gene: TRBV29-1
CDR3aa: CSGGTREETQYF
CDR3nt: TGCAGCGGGGGGACTAGAGAAGAGACCCAGTACTTC

d_gene: .
j_gene: TRBJ2-5
abundance: .
v_gene: TRBV15
CDR3aa: CATSRDTTLQYF
CDR3nt: TGTGCCACCAGCAGGGATACTACCCTTCAGTACTTC

d_gene: TRBD2
j_gene: TRBJ2-5
abundance: .
v_gene: TRBV7-2
CDR3aa: CASSLVSGTSGGRGGSQYF
CDR3nt: TGTGCCAGCAGCTTAGTCTCCGGGACTAGCGGGGGGCGGGGTGGGTCCCAGTACTTC

d_gene: .
j_gene: TRBJ1-4
abundance: .
v_gene: TRBV7-9
CDR3aa: CASSLGRQRSGIGEKLFF
CDR3nt: TGTGCCAGCAGCTTAGGAAGACAGAGGTCGGGTATCGGAGAAAAACTGTTTTTT

d_gene: .
j_gene: TRBJ2-5
abundance: .
v_gene: TRBV11-2
CDR3aa: CASSLDEAGGRETQYF
CDR3nt: TGTGCCAGCAGCTTAGATGAAGCCGGTGGGAGAGAGACCCAGTACTTC

d_gene: .
j_gene: TRBJ2-2
abundance: .
v_gene: TRBV7-2
CDR3aa: CASSLEGRGGELFF
CDR3nt: TGTGCCAGCAGCTTGGAAGGGCGGGGCGGGGAGCTGTTTTTT

d_gene: .
j_gene: TRBJ1-5
abundance: .
v_gene: TRBV27
CDR3aa: CASSPTGGGARNQPQHF
CDR3nt: TGTGCCAGCAGTCCCACCGGAGGGGGGGCGCGCAATCAGCCCCAGCATTTT

d_gene: TRBD1
j_gene: TRBJ1-2
abundance: .
v_gene: TRBV14
CDR3aa: CASSQDRGSVYGYTF
CDR3nt: TGTGCCAGCAGCCAAGACAGGGGGTCCGTCTATGGCTACACCTTC

d_gene: .
j_gene: TRBJ1-1
abundance: .
v_gene: TRBV10-3
CDR3aa: CAISERGGGTEAFF
CDR3nt: TGTGCCATCAGTGAGCGCGGGGGCGGCACTGAAGCTTTCTTT

d_gene: .
j_gene: TRBJ1-4
abundance: .
v_gene: TRBV2
CDR3aa: CASSEEHSGKLFF
CDR3nt: TGTGCCAGCAGTGAGGAGCACTCCGGAAAACTGTTTTTT

d_gene: TRBD1
j_gene: TRBJ1-1
abundance: few
v_gene: TRBV23-1
CDR3aa: CGQTGARDTEAFF
CDR3nt: TGCGGCCAAACAGGGGCTCGGGACACTGAAGCTTTCTTT

d_gene: .
j_gene: TRBJ1-1
abundance: .
v_gene: TRBV10-3
CDR3aa: CAITPTANTEAFF
CDR3nt: TGTGCCATCACCCCGACAGCGAACACTGAAGCTTTCTTT

d_gene: .
j_gene: TRBJ1-1
abundance: .
v_gene: TRBV6-2/TRBV6-3
CDR3aa: CASSVAGNTEAFF
CDR3nt: TGTGCCAGCAGCGTTGCAGGGAACACTGAAGCTTTCTTT

d_gene: .
j_gene: TRBJ2-3
abundance: .
v_gene: TRBV5-6
CDR3aa: CASSLGLVAADTQYF
CDR3nt: TGTGCCAGCAGCTTGGGCTTGGTAGCCGCAGATACGCAGTATTTT

d_gene: TRBD1
j_gene: TRBJ1-2
abundance: .
v_gene: TRBV6-5
CDR3aa: CASTEPRQGRYGYTF
CDR3nt: TGTGCCAGCACCGAACCCCGACAGGGCCGCTATGGCTACACCTTC

d_gene: TRBD2
j_gene: TRBJ2-5
abundance: few
v_gene: TRBV11-2
CDR3aa: CASSFSGGGQETQYF
CDR3nt: TGTGCCAGCAGCTTTAGCGGGGGGGGTCAAGAGACCCAGTACTTC

d_gene: TRBD1
j_gene: TRBJ1-6
abundance: .
v_gene: TRBV5-1
CDR3aa: CASSSTGSSYNSPLHF
CDR3nt: TGCGCCAGCAGCTCGACAGGGAGCTCCTATAATTCACCCCTCCACTTT

d_gene: TRBD2
j_gene: TRBJ2-3
abundance: .
v_gene: TRBV28
CDR3aa: CASSLRLAGSTQYF
CDR3nt: TGTGCCAGCAGTTTACGACTAGCCGGCTCTACGCAGTATTTT

d_gene: .
j_gene: TRBJ2-3
abundance: .
v_gene: TRBV7-3
CDR3aa: CASSLSQGTQYF
CDR3nt: TGTGCCAGCAGCTTGTCCCAGGGTACGCAGTATTTT

d_gene: TRBD2
j_gene: TRBJ2-1
abundance: .
v_gene: TRBV3-1/TRBV3-2
CDR3aa: CASSQSGGYNEQFF
CDR3nt: TGTGCCAGCAGCCAGAGCGGGGGGTACAATGAGCAGTTCTTC